This entry lists 3 T cell receptor beta chains sequenced from one sample in a study of type 1 and type 2 diabetes patients. The PCR template was genomic DNA. Amplification of the beta chain CDR3 used 30 forward and 13 reverse multiplex primers. TCRdb reanalysed the multiplex PCR reads using MiXCR and keeps one entry per CDR3 protein. The data show approximately 260,000 distinct CDR3 sequences, around 50% seen once. Sequencing was done on a sample of peripheral blood mononuclear cells (PBMCs). The receptors originated from a man between 18 and 29 years old with type 2 diabetes.

The rearrangement links TRBV29-1 to TRBJ2-1; 7 nucleotides align to TRBD1. Germline loops: CDR1 SQVTM, CDR2 ANQGSEA. The CDR3 covers 14 residues. V gave up 4 bases and J gave up 4 bases; unmatched junction bases: 7. CDR3: CSVVVAGGYNEQFF. In DNA, the CDR3 is TGCAGCGTTGTGGTGGCAGGGGGTTACAATGAGCAGTTCTTC.

V and J are TRBV19 and TRBJ2-6; no clear D. Trimming pared 3 bases from V and 5 bases from J, leaving 8 bases between. The CDR3 consists of 14 residues. CDR1 LNHDA and CDR2 SQIVND come from the germline V gene (reference sequence). CDR3 in amino acids: CASSIGVWANVLTF. The CDR3 DNA reads TGTGCCAGTAGTATCGGTGTCTGGGCCAACGTCCTGACTTTC. Together with reference TRBV19 and TRBJ2-6, the CDR3 gives the full variable domain: DGGITQSPKYLFRKEGQNVTLSCEQNLNHDAMYWYRQDPGQGLRLIYYSQIVNDFQKGDIAEGYSVSREKKESFPLTVTSAQKNPTAFYLCASSIGVWANVLTFGAGSRLTVL.

The chain carries TRBV12-3 or TRBV12-4 and TRBJ1-2, with unresolved D. Trimming left V 4 bases short and J 4 bases short, with 16 bases between. The CDR3 sequence is 15 residues long. CDR3 sequence reads: CASSSSEGGFYGYTF. DNA for the CDR3: TGTGCCAGCAGTTCAAGCGAAGGAGGGTTCTATGGCTACACCTTC.